The 32 T cell receptor beta chains in this list originate from one sample, sequenced in a study of T cell responses to AZD1222 COVID-19 vaccine. This table comes from immunoSEQ multiplex PCR, and its TCRdb copy is limited to in-frame clones, with some not included. The data hold around 190,000 clones, with 85% to 90% observed a single time. The sample consisted of peripheral blood, taken on day 0 of AZD1222 vaccination. These receptor sequences come from an adult in good health.

The chain employs TRBV29-1 and TRBJ2-1; perhaps D is TRBD1 or TRBD2 (5 bases each). Germline-derived CDR1 and CDR2 are SQVTM and ANQGSEA. This CDR3 is built from 16 residues. The V end lost 0 bases, the J end lost 0 bases, and 12 bases lay between the germline ends. The DNA for the CDR3 is TGCAGCGTTGAAGATCCGAGGGGAAGCTCCTACAATGAGCAGTTCTTC. Amino acid sequence: CSVEDPRGSSYNEQFF.

The rearrangement links TRBV5-1 to TRBJ2-5, with TRBD1 matching over 8 bases. The V gene end was trimmed by 4 bases and the J gene end by 3 bases; junction bases not matched to a gene: 8. The CDR3 extends over 15 amino acids. Per the germline V gene, CDR1 is SGHRS and CDR2 is YFSETQ. CDR3 residues: CASSLGDRRKETQYF. The DNA of the CDR3 is TGCGCCAGCAGCCTCGGGGACAGGCGGAAAGAGACCCAGTACTTC.

As regards this clone: One end of the junction is discordant with germline, which a read error may explain. The genes are TRBV10-1 and TRBJ2-1; possibly TRBD2 for D (7 bases). The CDR3 is made up of 14 amino acids. Germline assignment: CDR1 WNHNN and CDR2 SYGVQD (reference sequence). The CDR3 reads CASGEGGSYNEQFF. The CDR3 DNA reads as TGCGCCAGCGGTGAGGGGGGGTCCTACAATGAGCAGTTCTTC.

The V and J genes are TRBV11-2 and TRBJ2-7; D ambiguous. The germline V and J ends were trimmed by 4 bases and 4 bases, with 11 bases remaining between them. Per germline, CDR1 SGHAT and CDR2 FQNNGV. This CDR3 contains 13 residues. The CDR3 is CASSYWRAYEQYF. The CDR3 DNA follows: TGTGCCAGCAGCTATTGGAGAGCGTACGAGCAGTACTTC.

This rearrangement joins TRBV7-2 to TRBJ1-2; TRBD1 matches at 9 bases. Trimming took 3 bases from V and 7 from J; bases not matched to a gene: 9. The length of the CDR3 is 15 residues. CDR1 and CDR2 from the germline V gene are SGHTA and FQGNSA. CDR3 protein: CASSLGQGPSGGYTF. DNA of the CDR3: TGTGCCAGCAGCTTGGGACAGGGACCTTCAGGTGGCTACACCTTC.

The chain recombines TRBV4-2 with TRBJ1-4; D not certain. From germline, CDR1 is LGHNA and CDR2 YNFKEQ. The CDR3 runs 17 residues. The V end lost 0 bases, the J end lost 3 bases, and 14 bases lay between the germline ends. CDR3 loop: CASSQEDSLSANEKLFF. CDR3 nucleotide sequence: TGTGCCAGCAGCCAAGAGGATTCGTTGTCGGCTAATGAAAAACTGTTTTTT.

The rearrangement joins TRBV5-1 to TRBJ2-4; TRBD1 matches 7 bases. Germline CDR1 is SGHRS and CDR2 is YFSETQ. After removal of 2 bases from V and 6 bases from J, the junction contained 17 bases not matched to a gene. This CDR3 region has 18 residues. This CDR3 is CASSFLTSRTGVGNIQYF. CDR3 coding DNA: TGCGCCAGCAGCTTCCTCACTAGTCGCACAGGGGTCGGAAACATTCAGTACTTC.

The rearrangement joins TRBV6-5 to TRBJ1-1; no firm D call. The germline CDR1 and CDR2 sequences are MNHEY and SVGAGI. The ends were cut back, 6 bases at V and 3 bases at J, with 11 bases in the middle. The CDR3 consists of 13 residues. The CDR3 region is CASRTTVYTEAFF. CDR3 DNA: TGTGCCAGCAGAACTACAGTGTACACTGAAGCTTTCTTT.

The V gene is TRBV4-3, the J gene TRBJ2-2; weak D call: TRBD2 (5 bases). The V gene lost 4 bases and the J gene lost 4 bases, with 10 bases spanning the gap. The germline V gene has CDR1 LGHNA and CDR2 YSLEER. This CDR3 is 14 amino acids long. Written as DNA, the CDR3 is TGCGCCAGCAGCCCCGGAGGAGTCACCGGGGAGCTGTTTTTT. This gives the protein CASSPGGVTGELFF.

This chain connects TRBV27 to TRBJ1-1; weak D call: TRBD1 (5 bases). The CDR3 is 13 amino acids. The germline gives CDR1 MNHEY, CDR2 SMNVEV (reference sequence). Trimming left V 5 bases short and J 3 bases short, with 10 bases between. The CDR3 here is CASSLREDTEAFF. The CDR3 nucleotides read TGTGCCAGCAGTCTCAGGGAGGACACTGAAGCTTTCTTT.

The J gene is TRBJ1-1, the V gene TRBV21-1; the D call of TRBD1 is as the table states it, not checked on the DNA. TRBV21-1 is a known pseudogene. The CDR3 is made up of 18 amino acids. DNA of the CDR3: TGTGCCAGCAGCAAAACCGGGCGACAGGGCTCTATGAACACTGAAGCTTTCTTT. Protein sequence: CASSKTGRQGSMNTEAFF.

The chain uses TRBV9 and TRBJ2-1; a possible D gene is TRBD2 (5 bases). Germline V gene sequence: CDR1 SGDLS, CDR2 YYNGEE. The CDR3 totals 16 residues. V was shortened by 0 bases and J by 1 base, with 11 bases between the two germline ends. DNA of the CDR3: TGTGCCAGCAGCGTAGTGAGGACGGGATCCTACAATGAGCAGTTCTTC. It is translated as CASSVVRTGSYNEQFF.

The chain is built from TRBV19 and TRBJ2-5; TRBD2 matches 8 bases. CDR3 length equals 18 residues. Germline V lookup: CDR1 LNHDA, CDR2 SQIVND (reference sequence). V was clipped by 0 bases and J by 7 bases; unmatched bases: 16. CDR3 bases: TGTGCCAGTAGTATAGACCTCTGGGAAGCGGGAGTCATACCGACCCAGTACTTC. This encodes CASSIDLWEAGVIPTQYF.

V is TRBV19 and J is TRBJ1-5; 7 bases are shared with TRBD1. The germline CDR1 and CDR2 sequences are LNHDA and SQIVND (reference sequence). V gave up 5 bases and J gave up 5 bases; unmatched junction bases: 6. This CDR3 is built from 14 residues. The CDR3 bases are TGTGCCAGTAGTCTTAATACAGGGGATCAGCCCCAGCATTTT. This codes for CASSLNTGDQPQHF.

In its sample, this clone was seen once. The V gene is TRBV7-9, the J gene TRBJ1-1; a possible D gene is TRBD1 (5 bases). V was cut by 5 bases and J by 3 bases, with 16 bases left in between. The germline V gene encodes CDR1 SEHNR and CDR2 FQNEAQ (reference sequence). CDR3 length equals 15 residues. The CDR3 loop reads CASSPGRGGDTEAFF. CDR3 bases: TGTGCCAGCAGCCCAGGACGGGGAGGGGACACTGAAGCTTTCTTT.

The chain carries TRBV5-4 and TRBJ2-3; D tentatively fits TRBD1 or TRBD2 (5 bases each). The V and J ends lost 4 bases and 2 bases respectively, with 14 bases between them. Germline lookup yields CDR1 SGHNT and CDR2 YYREEE (reference sequence). There are 15 residues in the CDR3. CDR3 nucleotide sequence: TGTGCCAGCAGCCCCGGGACGCATGACACAGATACGCAGTATTTT. Amino acids: CASSPGTHDTDTQYF.

V gene TRBV7-9 combines with J gene TRBJ2-3; TRBD2 matches 11 bases. J gave up 4 bases and V 5 bases, and 8 bases lay outside the gene matches. Germline V gene data show CDR1 as SEHNR and CDR2 as FQNEAQ (reference sequence). The CDR3 contains 16 residues. This CDR3 is CASSLLTSGTADTQYF. The CDR3, as DNA: TGTGCCAGCAGCCTCTTGACTAGCGGGACCGCAGATACGCAGTATTTT.

CDR3 sequence (DNA): TGTGCCAGCCGGACAGACTCCTACAATGAGCAGTTCTTC. Amino acids: CASRTDSYNEQFF. This chain joins TRBV7-6 and TRBJ2-1; TRBD1 might be the D (6 bases). The V and J ends lost 8 bases and 0 bases respectively, with 8 bases between them. The CDR3 contains 13 residues. Germline V lookup: CDR1 SGHVS, CDR2 FNYEAQ.

This clone was observed a single time. Its ends do not fully match the called genes, so a read error is possible. This CDR3 is CASREGIVYGYTF. The CDR3 DNA sequence: TGTGCCAGCAGGGAAGGGATAGTTTATGGCTACACCTTC. The chain has TRBV2 and TRBJ1-2; no definite D call. Germline lookup yields CDR1 SNHLY and CDR2 FYNNEI. CDR3 length equals 13 residues.

V usage is TRBV9 and J usage is TRBJ2-7; 11 bases match TRBD2. Germline loops: CDR1 SGDLS, CDR2 YYNGEE. After removal of 0 bases from V and 4 bases from J, the junction contained 3 bases not matched to a gene. This CDR3 has 15 amino acids. CDR3 DNA sequence: TGTGCCAGCAGCGTAGAAACTAGCGGGAGTTACGAGCAGTACTTC. It translates to CASSVETSGSYEQYF.

The rearrangement joins TRBV13 to TRBJ2-2, with a weak D call TRBD2 (6 bases). Germline CDR1 and CDR2: PRHDT and FYEKMQ (reference sequence). The CDR3 totals 15 residues. Trimming left V 5 bases short and J 7 bases short, with 17 bases between. The CDR3 region is CASSPGLVEIGELFF. In DNA, the CDR3 is TGTGCCAGCAGCCCGGGACTTGTAGAGATCGGGGAGCTGTTTTTT.

V gene TRBV30 combines with J gene TRBJ2-7, with 10 bases lining up with TRBD1. J lost 4 bases, V lost 6 bases, and 6 bases had no gene match. CDR3 length: 13 amino acids. CDR1 and CDR2 (germline): GTSNPN, SVGIG (reference sequence). CDR3 DNA sequence: TGTGCCTGTTCCCGGGACAGGGGATACGAGCAGTACTTC. It codes for CACSRDRGYEQYF. Supplemented by reference TRBV30 and TRBJ2-7, the full variable domain reads SQTIHQWPATLVQPVGSPLSLECTVEGTSNPNLYWYRQAAGRGLQLLFYSVGIGQISSEVPQNLSASRPQDRQFILSSKKLLLSDSGFYLCACSRDRGYEQYFGPGTRLTVT.

The chain is built from TRBV10-3 and TRBJ1-5; no firm D call. Germline V gene data show CDR1 as ENHRY and CDR2 as SYGVKD. This CDR3 is built from 15 residues. Trimming took off 0 bases at V and 3 bases at J, with 9 bases between the two ends. The chain's CDR3 is CAISESPSNNQPQHF. The CDR3 nucleotides read TGTGCCATCAGTGAGTCTCCCAGCAACAATCAGCCCCAGCATTTT.

The V call is TRBV7-2, the J call TRBJ1-2; D might be TRBD1 (5 bases). V lost 6 bases, J lost 7 bases, and 21 bases lay in between. Germline CDR1 SGHTA, CDR2 FQGNSA. This CDR3 region has 15 residues. CDR3 protein: CASSLDRGMGSGYTF. The CDR3 nucleotides are TGTGCCAGCAGTCTCGACCGGGGGATGGGATCTGGCTACACCTTC.

V and J are TRBV27 and TRBJ2-7; 10 bases map to TRBD2. The germline CDR1 and CDR2 sequences are MNHEY and SMNVEV (reference sequence). CDR3 length equals 19 residues. Germline trimming cut 2 bases from V and 7 bases from J; bases unmatched to any gene: 20. The CDR3: CASSLRTGGPGLASKEQYF. The DNA of the CDR3 is TGTGCCAGCAGTTTACGGACCGGAGGCCCGGGACTAGCGAGTAAGGAGCAGTACTTC.

This clone was observed a handful of times. The gene calls are TRBV4-3 and TRBJ1-5, with D unresolved. The CDR3 is made up of 13 amino acids. Deletions cut 0 bases from V and 8 bases from J, with 8 bases between. Germline-derived CDR1 and CDR2 are LGHNA and YSLEER. CDR3 residues: CASSQDPAKPQHF. The DNA of the CDR3 is TGCGCCAGCAGCCAAGATCCGGCCAAGCCCCAGCATTTT.

This sequence joins TRBV7-2 and TRBJ2-3; possibly TRBD2 for D (6 bases). The CDR3 spans 15 residues. V was trimmed by 6 bases and J by 5 bases, leaving 18 bases between them. The germline gives CDR1 SGHTA, CDR2 FQGNSA. CDR3 bases: TGTGCCAGCAGAACTCATGGACTACCTGAAGATACGCAGTATTTT. This gives the protein CASRTHGLPEDTQYF.

The chain joins TRBV10-2 to TRBJ1-5, with TRBD1 as a possible D gene (5 bases). The CDR3 consists of 15 residues. The germline V and J ends were trimmed by 2 bases and 0 bases, with 8 bases remaining between them. Germline lookup yields CDR1 WSHSY and CDR2 SAAADI. The CDR3 DNA sequence: TGCGCCAGCAGTGAGGAGGGGAATAGCAATCAGCCCCAGCATTTT. Residues: CASSEEGNSNQPQHF.

The V and J genes are TRBV6-1 and TRBJ2-7, with D uncertain. V was cut by 1 base and J by 1 base, with 11 bases left in between. Germline lookup yields CDR1 MNHNS and CDR2 SASEGT. CDR3 length: 15 amino acids. The CDR3 region is CASSEGLSRSYEQYF. CDR3 in DNA: TGTGCCAGCAGTGAAGGCCTGTCTCGGTCCTACGAGCAGTACTTC.

V usage is TRBV4-1 and J usage is TRBJ2-7; D possibly corresponds to TRBD1 (6 bases). This CDR3 is built from 14 residues. V lost 4 bases, J lost 6 bases, and 16 bases lay in between. Germline CDR1 and CDR2: MGHRA and YSYEKL. CDR3 DNA: TGCGCCAGCAGCCTATTACAGGGCTGGCGCGAGCAGTACTTC. This sequence encodes CASSLLQGWREQYF.

This chain joins TRBV7-3 and TRBJ1-2, with 7 positions matching TRBD1. V dropped 2 bases and J dropped 5; count of bases not matched to a gene: 8. CDR3 size: 15 residues. The V gene's germline CDR1 is SGHTA and CDR2 FQGTGA. As DNA, the CDR3 is TGTGCCAGCAGCTTACTGGGTGGACAGGAGTATGGCTACACCTTC. Protein sequence: CASSLLGGQEYGYTF.

In this sample, this clone turned up once. One end of the junction fails to match germline, which may point to a read error. The rearrangement links TRBV9 to TRBJ2-7; 12 nucleotides match TRBD2. The germline V gene has CDR1 SGDLS and CDR2 YYNGEE. This CDR3 contains 14 residues. The CDR3 DNA reads as TGTGCCAGCAGCTCCCGGGTTCTAGCGGGAGGGATCAACTTC. Residues: CASSSRVLAGGINF.